This is a list of T cell receptor beta chains from one sample in a study of CD8+CD57+ T cells in acquired aplastic anemia. Each CDR3 protein gets one entry after TCRdb re-called the reads with MiXCR. The data show over 100,000 distinct CDR3 sequences, 41% seen once. Sequenced input: sorted CD4+, CD8+, or CD8+CD57+ T cells (not recorded which) from PBMCs. These TCRs come from a human donor in good health, serving as a control. Each CDR3 is given without its conserved first and last residue. The order of the fields is CDR3 protein, CDR3 length, J gene, V gene.

cdr3_aa: ASSLSRGQGVEQY
cdr3_length: 13
j_call: TRBJ2-7
v_call: TRBV5-8

cdr3_aa: ASRSGQPIAEAF
cdr3_length: 12
j_call: TRBJ1-1
v_call: TRBV19

cdr3_aa: ASSSSTGKLGNQPQH
cdr3_length: 15
j_call: TRBJ1-5
v_call: TRBV11-1

cdr3_aa: ASRAGGQYEQY
cdr3_length: 11
j_call: TRBJ2-7
v_call: TRBV5-1

cdr3_aa: ASSPLDSGNTIY
cdr3_length: 12
j_call: TRBJ1-3
v_call: TRBV19

cdr3_aa: ASRGAGGSREAQY
cdr3_length: 13
j_call: TRBJ2-5
v_call: TRBV28

cdr3_aa: ASSPSYGGYTDTQY
cdr3_length: 14
j_call: TRBJ2-3
v_call: TRBV19

cdr3_aa: ASSLVVTGGRQQY
cdr3_length: 13
j_call: TRBJ2-7
v_call: TRBV11-1

cdr3_aa: ASSVSWSSYEQY
cdr3_length: 12
j_call: TRBJ2-7
v_call: TRBV19

cdr3_aa: ASSLSRGHIQGTQY
cdr3_length: 14
j_call: TRBJ2-5
v_call: TRBV7-6

cdr3_aa: AISAQIRTEAF
cdr3_length: 11
j_call: TRBJ1-1
v_call: TRBV10-3

cdr3_aa: ASSGRDRGGDGYT
cdr3_length: 13
j_call: TRBJ1-2
v_call: TRBV2

cdr3_aa: ASSRAETQH
cdr3_length: 9
j_call: TRBJ1-5
v_call: TRBV7-2

cdr3_aa: SAPRDRNYGYT
cdr3_length: 11
j_call: TRBJ1-2
v_call: TRBV20-1

cdr3_aa: SARTARGHLGYT
cdr3_length: 12
j_call: TRBJ1-2
v_call: TRBV20-1

cdr3_aa: ASSLARGLAGGLLTDTQY
cdr3_length: 18
j_call: TRBJ2-3
v_call: TRBV7-6

cdr3_aa: ASSQRRTTDTQY
cdr3_length: 12
j_call: TRBJ2-3
v_call: TRBV4-1

cdr3_aa: ASSSVLTGGSYEQY
cdr3_length: 14
j_call: TRBJ2-7
v_call: TRBV7-9

cdr3_aa: ATSSFTRDRVYEQF
cdr3_length: 14
j_call: TRBJ2-1
v_call: TRBV6-2/TRBV6-3

cdr3_aa: SARDWGSGGLTDTQY
cdr3_length: 15
j_call: TRBJ2-3
v_call: TRBV20-1

cdr3_aa: ASSGRFVGDAF
cdr3_length: 11
j_call: TRBJ1-1
v_call: TRBV19

cdr3_aa: ASSLTPVRTDTQY
cdr3_length: 13
j_call: TRBJ2-3
v_call: TRBV5-1

cdr3_aa: ASSATPTSGQETQY
cdr3_length: 14
j_call: TRBJ2-5
v_call: TRBV25-1

cdr3_aa: SVGTATKNIQY
cdr3_length: 11
j_call: TRBJ2-4
v_call: TRBV20-1

cdr3_aa: ASSFRQYTDTQY
cdr3_length: 12
j_call: TRBJ2-3
v_call: TRBV11-2

cdr3_aa: ASGLGSFNYGYT
cdr3_length: 12
j_call: TRBJ1-2
v_call: TRBV12-5

cdr3_aa: ASRWGQPQH
cdr3_length: 9
j_call: TRBJ1-5
v_call: TRBV25-1

cdr3_aa: ASSVEASGNTIY
cdr3_length: 12
j_call: TRBJ1-3
v_call: TRBV9

cdr3_aa: ASSRNFWSTGANVLT
cdr3_length: 15
j_call: TRBJ2-6
v_call: TRBV6-1

cdr3_aa: SAKIGTANTGELF
cdr3_length: 13
j_call: TRBJ2-2
v_call: TRBV20-1

cdr3_aa: ASSYNSNQPQH
cdr3_length: 11
j_call: TRBJ1-5
v_call: TRBV7-2

cdr3_aa: ASSRSGIISGEQY
cdr3_length: 13
j_call: TRBJ2-7
v_call: TRBV5-1

cdr3_aa: ASSPPGGGSGYT
cdr3_length: 12
j_call: TRBJ1-2
v_call: TRBV19

cdr3_aa: SVEVGGVVTDTQY
cdr3_length: 13
j_call: TRBJ2-3
v_call: TRBV29-1

cdr3_aa: ASSGDGHSNQPQH
cdr3_length: 13
j_call: TRBJ1-5
v_call: TRBV2

cdr3_aa: ASSATGTLRAETQY
cdr3_length: 14
j_call: TRBJ2-5
v_call: TRBV7-9

cdr3_aa: ASSLGFSSGSDTQY
cdr3_length: 14
j_call: TRBJ2-3
v_call: TRBV7-7

cdr3_aa: PSAGWERNEKLF
cdr3_length: 12
j_call: TRBJ1-4
v_call: TRBV6-1

cdr3_aa: ATSRGRQGSTEAF
cdr3_length: 13
j_call: TRBJ1-1
v_call: TRBV15